This T cell receptor (beta chain) was retrieved from a study of T cell repertoires in cytomegalovirus infection. From the reads, TCRdb called clonotypes with MiXCR, one entry per CDR3 protein. This sample has around 47,000 distinct CDR3 sequences; about 19% occur once, and the top ten carry 80%. A word on this clonotype: As yet, its antigen is unknown.

CDR1 SGHTA and CDR2 FQGNSA come from the germline V gene. The CDR3 consists of 15 residues. Deletions cut 2 bases from V and 3 bases from J, with 13 bases between. This chain uses TRBV7-2 with TRBJ1-1; D gene uncertain. This specimen consisted of CD8+ T cells from cultured PBMCs, obtained from culture after CMV antigen stimulation. The sequence was obtained from a human donor in good health (CMV status not recorded). Some clones in this sample may be carry-over from other donors' samples. The DNA of the CDR3 is TGTGCCAGCAGCTTATTCCGGTCTGTGGACACTGAAGCTTTCTTT. Amino acids: CASSLFRSVDTEAFF.